These 11 T cell receptor beta chains were sequenced from one sample in a study of T cell repertoires in cytomegalovirus infection. The antigens for these receptors are not known. TCRdb reprocessed the reads with MiXCR, giving one entry per CDR3 protein. The sample carries around 750,000 distinct CDR3 sequences, over 25% recorded once. Here the sequenced sample was cultured CD8+ T cells from PBMCs, taken from culture after CMV antigen stimulation. These receptors all stem from a human donor in good health (CMV status not recorded). Some clones in this sample may be carry-over from other donors' samples.

The chain has TRBV2 and TRBJ2-1; 11 bases fit TRBD2. V dropped 5 bases and J dropped 0; count of bases not matched to a gene: 6. The CDR3 contains 17 residues. Germline V gives CDR1 SNHLY, CDR2 FYNNEI. The CDR3: CASSRSGGGSSYNEQFF. CDR3 in DNA: TGTGCCAGCAGTCGTAGCGGGGGGGGGAGCTCCTACAATGAGCAGTTCTTC.

A few counts support this clonotype. The gene calls are TRBV27 and TRBJ2-7; TRBD2 aligns across 7 bases. The CDR3 is made up of 14 amino acids. J was trimmed by 4 bases and V by 2 bases; bases with no gene match: 5. Germline V gives CDR1 MNHEY, CDR2 SMNVEV (reference sequence). CDR3 residues: CASSLQAGIYEQYF. The DNA for the CDR3 is TGTGCCAGCAGTTTACAAGCGGGAATATACGAGCAGTACTTC.

This chain uses TRBV6-5 with TRBJ2-1; TRBD2 agrees at 9 bases. After removal of 6 bases from V and 9 bases from J, the junction contained 24 bases not matched to a gene. The CDR3 is 19 amino acids. Per the germline V gene, CDR1 is MNHEY and CDR2 is SVGAGI. The CDR3 DNA follows: TGTGCCAGCAGCCGATGGGGAGGGAGCGGGGGGACTTTCCCTGGTGAGCAGTTCTTC. Translated, it gives CASSRWGGSGGTFPGEQFF.

This clonotype came up many times. The chain recombines TRBV6-6 with TRBJ2-3; TRBD2 might be the D (5 bases). V was shortened by 7 bases and J by 4 bases, with 18 bases between the two germline ends. CDR1 is MNHNY and CDR2 is SVGAGI in the germline V gene (reference sequence). The CDR3 spans 15 residues. Here the CDR3 DNA reads TGTGCCAGCACCAACGGGGTAAAGTCCCCAGATACGCAGTATTTT. Encoded protein: CASTNGVKSPDTQYF.

This clonotype was counted many times. V gene TRBV7-6 combines with J gene TRBJ1-6; a weak D match, TRBD1 (6 bases). CDR1 SGHVS and CDR2 FNYEAQ come from the germline V gene. V was cut by 5 bases and J by 0 bases, with 14 bases left in between. This CDR3 spans 17 amino acids. For the CDR3, the DNA is TGTGCCAGCAGCACAGGGAAGGGGCCCTCCTATAATTCACCCCTCCACTTT. Its protein product is CASSTGKGPSYNSPLHF.

This chain uses TRBV6-6 with TRBJ1-5; possible D gene TRBD1, 6 bases. Per the germline V gene, CDR1 is MNHNY and CDR2 is SVGAGI (reference sequence). The ends were cut back, 0 bases at V and 5 bases at J, with 14 bases in the middle. The CDR3 sequence is 16 residues long. The CDR3 loop reads CASSYSPRGPDQPQHF. CDR3 DNA: TGTGCCAGCAGTTACTCCCCCAGGGGCCCGGATCAGCCCCAGCATTTT.

The chain is built from TRBV25-1 and TRBJ1-1, with a tentative D call TRBD1 (5 bases). The germline gives CDR1 MGHDK, CDR2 SYGVNS. The CDR3 length is 11 residues. V lost 8 bases, J lost 4 bases, and 8 bases lay in between. CDR3 sequence (DNA): TGTGCCAGCGGCAGGGCCACTGAAGCTTTCTTT. It translates to CASGRATEAFF.

This clonotype was picked up a small number of times. The gene calls are TRBV4-3 and TRBJ2-1; a weak D match, TRBD1 (6 bases). Germline assignment: CDR1 LGHNA and CDR2 YSLEER. Between the trimmed V and J ends, which lost 5 bases and 4 bases, there was a span of 15 bases. The CDR3 extends over 15 amino acids. The CDR3 region is CASSDGQPAYNEQFF. The CDR3 coding sequence is TGCGCCAGCAGCGACGGACAGCCGGCGTACAATGAGCAGTTCTTC.

The rearrangement uses TRBV6-4 and TRBJ1-1; the D is unclear. V was cut by 7 bases and J by 4 bases, with 28 bases left in between. Germline CDR1 and CDR2: MRHNA and SNTAGT. This CDR3 has 18 residues. For the CDR3, the DNA is TGTGCCAGCAACCAGCTACATGGGCCACAAGGAGGAATCACTGAAGCTTTCTTT. This sequence encodes CASNQLHGPQGGITEAFF.

The V call is TRBV29-1, the J call TRBJ2-2, with D possibly TRBD1 on 6 matching bases. Trimming took off 7 bases at V and 4 bases at J, with 19 bases between the two ends. Germline V gives CDR1 SQVTM, CDR2 ANQGSEA. The CDR3 has 15 amino acids. CDR3 in DNA: TGCAGCGCCGAAGGTGCAGGGGCGGCCACCGGGGAGCTGTTTTTT. This codes for CSAEGAGAATGELFF.

V gene TRBV5-1 combines with J gene TRBJ2-5, with a possible D match to TRBD1 (5 bases). The V gene's germline CDR1 is SGHRS and CDR2 YFSETQ. This CDR3 region has 13 residues. Trimming cost V 5 bases and J 5 bases, with 13 bases left between them. The CDR3 here is CASRGDRRETQYF. CDR3 bases: TGCGCCAGCAGGGGCGACAGAAGGGAGACCCAGTACTTC.